The 20 T cell receptor beta chains in this list originate from one sample, sequenced in a study of tumor-infiltrating lymphocytes in primary liver carcinoma. From about 19-30 mg of unsorted bulk tissue, DNA and RNA were co-extracted together. TCR beta cDNA was reverse-transcribed from roughly 0.45 ug of total RNA. The reaction used a constant-region primer and ProtoScript II reverse transcriptase. Construction of TCR beta libraries relied on three successive nested multiplex PCR rounds employing slightly modified ARM-PCR. TRBV1-TRBV30 forward primers and a C-beta reverse primer were used in the first two PCR rounds, which each ran for approximately 10 cycles. MiXCR, applied by TCRdb to the multiplex PCR reads, yields one record per CDR3 protein. The data hold about 120,000 distinct CDR3 sequences, with about two thirds observed a single time. Sequencing input: tumor-adjacent normal liver tissue. The origin of the receptors is a woman aged 55-70 years with primary liver carcinoma and hepatitis B virus infection.

This clonotype was counted a few times. The chain is built from TRBV28 and TRBJ2-4; 8 bases line up with TRBD1. The CDR3 has 15 amino acids. Germline lookup yields CDR1 MDHEN and CDR2 SYDVKM. V gave up 6 bases and J gave up 3 bases; unmatched junction bases: 7. CDR3 residues: CASRTNRGVKNIQYF. In DNA, the CDR3 is TGTGCCAGCAGAACAAACAGGGGGGTCAAAAACATTCAGTACTTC.

As regards this clonotype: Being one base from a much bigger clone, this may be a read error. The chain combines TRBV29-1 with TRBJ2-1; 8 bases align to TRBD2. This CDR3 has 14 amino acids. The germline V gene has CDR1 SQVTM and CDR2 ANQGSEA. CDR3 sequence (DNA): TGCATCGTTGAGCCCAGCGGGAGTTTGAATGAGCGGTTCTTC. It encodes CIVEPSGSLNERFF.

Remarks on this clonotype: The junction departs from germline at one end; a sequencing error may be responsible. The CDR3 loop is CTSSPRGGPSGVNVLTF. In nucleotides, the CDR3 is TGTACCAGCAGCCCCAGGGGCGGACCCTCAGGGGTCAACGTCCTGACTTTC. J is TRBJ2-6 and V is TRBV11-2; weak D call: TRBD1 (6 bases). Germline V CDR1 and CDR2: SGHAT, FQNNGV. The CDR3 runs 17 residues.

Regarding this clonotype: The junction differs from germline at one of its ends, possibly a read error. This chain links TRBV12-3 or TRBV12-4 with TRBJ2-1; tentatively, D is TRBD2 (6 bases). The CDR3 length is 17 residues. The CDR3 DNA sequence: TGTGTCAGCAGTACAATCGTTGCGGTAGCGGACTACAATGAGGAGTTCTTC. Translating gives CVSSTIVAVADYNEEFF.

Regarding this clonotype: This sequence may be a read error, since a much larger clone differs from it by one base. The chain has TRBV5-1 and TRBJ2-2; D tentatively fits TRBD1 or TRBD2 (5 bases each). CDR1 is SGHRS, CDR2 YFSETQ, per germline. This CDR3 spans 13 amino acids. The CDR3: CASSSRVTGEMFF. In DNA form, the CDR3 reads TGCGCCAGCAGCTCCAGGGTTACCGGGGAGATGTTTTTT.

This clonotype was seen ten or more times. The chain couples TRBV6-6 to TRBJ1-1, with 8 bases matching TRBD1. The CDR3 loop spans 17 amino acids. CDR1 and CDR2 (germline): MNHNY, SVGAGI (reference sequence). With 4 bases clipped from V and 0 bases from J, the junction kept 10 bases outside the gene matches. The CDR3: CASSSATGVPMNTEAFF. DNA of the CDR3: TGTGCCAGCAGTTCCGCGACAGGGGTACCCATGAACACTGAAGCTTTCTTT.

This clonotype was seen at least ten times. The gene calls are TRBV30 and TRBJ2-1; 7 positions agree with TRBD1. Germline CDR1 and CDR2: GTSNPN and SVGIG (reference sequence). The CDR3 contains 14 residues. V gave up 6 bases and J gave up 4 bases; unmatched junction bases: 9. CDR3 loop: CACSRGGFYNEQFF. The DNA of the CDR3 is TGTGCCTGCAGTCGAGGGGGCTTTTACAATGAGCAGTTCTTC.

This clonotype appeared once. The chain joins TRBV11-2 to TRBJ2-7; the D call may be TRBD1 or TRBD2 (5 bases each). This CDR3 is 17 amino acids long. Germline V lookup: CDR1 SGHAT, CDR2 FQNNGV. Trimming took 2 bases from V and 5 from J, leaving 22 bases between them. The CDR3 nucleotides read TGTGCCAGCAGCTTATATCATACCGCAGGGAGATTTCACGAGCAGTACTTC. It encodes CASSLYHTAGRFHEQYF.

About this clonotype: A much bigger clone sits one base away, suggesting this may be a read error. V is TRBV30 and J is TRBJ2-2; TRBD1 aligns across 7 bases. V was clipped by 3 bases and J by 7 bases; unmatched bases: 11. The CDR3 loop spans 15 amino acids. CDR1 GTSNPN and CDR2 SVGIG come from the germline V gene (reference sequence). The CDR3 DNA reads TGTGCCTGGAGGACCCCTGGGACAGACAACGGGGAGCTGTTTTTT. Protein sequence: CAWRTPGTDNGELFF.

Regarding this clonotype: The junction and the germline gene differ at one end; a read error may be behind it. CDR3: CVSTELDRADTIYF. CDR3 nucleotide sequence: TGTGTCAGCACTGAACTGGACAGGGCTGACACCATATATTTT. The genes are TRBV6-1 and TRBJ1-3, with 8 bases identical to TRBD1. The CDR3 loop spans 14 amino acids. The germline V gene encodes CDR1 MNHNS and CDR2 SASEGT.

There are many counts of this clonotype. The rearrangement links TRBV5-6 to TRBJ1-2; D is undetermined. This CDR3 is 12 amino acids long. V was clipped by 4 bases and J by 6 bases, with 10 bases between them. Germline loops: CDR1 SGHDT, CDR2 YYEEEE. CDR3 nucleotide sequence: TGTGCCAGCAGCCCTACCGGGGATGGCTACACCTTC. Amino acid sequence: CASSPTGDGYTF.

On this clonotype: A single base separates this from a much larger clone, so it may be a read error. The gene calls are TRBV5-1 and TRBJ2-5, with D unclear. The V gene's germline CDR1 is SGHRS and CDR2 YFSETQ. The CDR3 is 12 residues long. CDR3 residues: CASSLEKEIQYF. Written as DNA, the CDR3 is TGCGCCAGCAGCTTGGAGAAAGAGATCCAGTACTTC.

The chain has TRBV29-1 and TRBJ2-7; TRBD1 agrees at 12 bases. With 7 bases clipped from V and 6 bases from J, the junction kept 7 bases outside the gene matches. Germline lookup yields CDR1 SQVTM and CDR2 ANQGSEA. CDR3 size: 13 residues. The CDR3 sequence: CSAWDRGHFEQYV. For the CDR3, the DNA is TGCAGCGCCTGGGACAGGGGGCACTTCGAGCAGTACGTC.

Points on this clonotype: At one end the junction does not follow the germline gene, possibly because of a read error. The chain links TRBV29-1 to TRBJ2-1, with 13 bases identical to TRBD2. This CDR3 comprises 14 residues. CDR1 and CDR2 (germline): SQVTM, ANQGSEA. The CDR3 sequence is CSVVGTSGINEQFF. The CDR3, as DNA: TGTAGCGTCGTCGGGACTAGCGGGATAAATGAGCAGTTCTTC.

This clonotype was observed a handful of times. A much larger clonotype is one base distant, so this may be a read error. The genes are TRBV5-1 and TRBJ2-1; 7 positions match TRBD2. Germline CDR1 SGHRS, CDR2 YFSETQ. This CDR3 region has 15 residues. CDR3 coding DNA: TGCGCCAGCAGCTTAGCGGGACCAGCCTACGATGAGCAGTTCTTC. The encoded protein is CASSLAGPAYDEQFF. The full variable domain, completed using reference TRBV5-1 and TRBJ2-1, is KAGVTQTPRYLIKTRGQQVTLSCSPISGHRSVSWYQQTPGQGLQFLFEYFSETQRNKGNFPGRFSGRQFSNSRSEMNVSTLELGDSALYLCASSLAGPAYDEQFFGPGTRLTVL.

About this clonotype: The junction departs from germline at one end; a sequencing error may be responsible. The genes are TRBV11-2 and TRBJ2-5; a weak D match, TRBD1 (6 bases). In germline, CDR1 is SGHAT, CDR2 FQNNGV. The CDR3 length is 14 residues. CDR3 sequence (DNA): TGTGCAAGCAGCCAGGGACATGGTAAAGAGATCCAGTACTTC. Protein sequence: CASSQGHGKEIQYF.

This clonotype was seen a few times. V is TRBV20-1 and J is TRBJ1-5; 10 bases align to TRBD1. The CDR3 runs 17 residues. The germline V gene has CDR1 DFQATT and CDR2 SNEGSKA (reference sequence). V was pared by 6 bases and J by 4 bases, with 15 bases of the junction left unmatched. The CDR3 loop reads CSAKSGTGTGVNQPQHF. Here the CDR3 DNA reads TGCAGTGCCAAATCCGGGACCGGGACAGGGGTAAATCAGCCCCAGCATTTT.

About this clonotype: The missing conserved phenylalanine or tryptophan at the end of this CDR3 makes a read error likely. The V and J genes are TRBV29-1 and TRBJ2-1; a weak D match, TRBD2 (6 bases). The CDR3 loop spans 12 amino acids. V lost 5 bases and J lost 6, with 11 bases in between. Germline CDR1 SQVTM, CDR2 ANQGSEA. The CDR3 sequence: CSVRVGGNEQFY. The CDR3 coding sequence is TGCAGCGTTAGGGTGGGAGGCAATGAGCAGTTCTAC.

With regard to this clonotype: A read error may explain this, as a much larger clone is one base away. The chain uses TRBV30 and TRBJ2-1, with a possible D match to TRBD1 (5 bases). The CDR3 covers 14 residues. Germline CDR1 is GTSNPN and CDR2 is SVGIG (reference sequence). Here the CDR3 DNA reads TGTGTCTGGAGTGAACAGGCGGCCTACAATGAGCAGTTCTTC. Its translation is CVWSEQAAYNEQFF.

Of note for this clonotype: One junction end does not reproduce the germline sequence, and a read error may be involved. The rearrangement links TRBV4-1 to TRBJ1-2; D not resolved. This CDR3 is built from 15 residues. Looked up from germline, CDR1 is MGHRA and CDR2 is YSYEKL. DNA of the CDR3: TGCGCCAGCAGCCGAGAAGGGATAGCTAACTATGACTACACCTTC. Protein sequence: CASSREGIANYDYTF.